These 22 T cell receptor beta chains were all obtained from the same sample, sequenced in a study of OX40 agonist ivuxolimab in advanced cancers. Generated by immunoSEQ multiplex PCR, the TCRdb table keeps only in-frame clones and is missing some. Of 67,000 or so clones listed, approximately 89% are singletons. Sequences were derived from CD4+ or CD8+ T cells sorted from blood, sampled in a trial of the OX40 agonist ivuxolimab. These TCRs come from an adult with an advanced solid tumor such as melanoma, head and neck, liver or kidney cancer.

This sequence joins TRBV7-2 and TRBJ2-3; the D is unclear. The V gene's germline CDR1 is SGHTA and CDR2 FQGNSA. The CDR3 is 12 residues long. Trimming removed 3 bases from V and 5 bases from J, with 6 bases in between. This chain's CDR3 is CASSFNLDTQYF. As DNA, the CDR3 is TGTGCCAGCAGCTTCAACTTAGATACGCAGTATTTT.

The genes are TRBV7-9 and TRBJ1-1; D is ambiguous. The CDR3 is made up of 13 amino acids. With 6 bases removed from V and 1 base from J, the gap between germline ends came to 9 bases. Germline V CDR1 and CDR2: SEHNR, FQNEAQ (reference sequence). CDR3 in amino acids: CASSPTQNTEAFF. The CDR3 nucleotides are TGTGCCAGCAGTCCTACCCAGAACACTGAAGCTTTCTTT.

V and J are TRBV5-1 and TRBJ1-4, with TRBD1 matching over 7 bases. Per the germline V gene, CDR1 is SGHRS and CDR2 is YFSETQ. The J segment lost 0 bases and the V segment lost 2 bases, leaving 13 bases of the junction unmatched. This CDR3 spans 19 amino acids. This chain's CDR3 is CASSFTPRDRTSTNEKLFF. The CDR3, as DNA: TGCGCCAGCAGCTTTACCCCCCGGGACAGAACTTCAACTAATGAAAAACTGTTTTTT.

The chain is built from TRBV2 and TRBJ1-5; D unresolved. Deletions cut 6 bases from V and 0 bases from J, with 9 bases between. The CDR3 length is 14 residues. Germline V gives CDR1 SNHLY, CDR2 FYNNEI. In DNA, the CDR3 is TGTGCCAGCAGAGCGGGAACTAGCAATCAGCCCCAGCATTTT. This gives the protein CASRAGTSNQPQHF.

The J gene is TRBJ1-5, the V gene TRBV27; TRBD1 might be the D (5 bases). This CDR3 contains 17 residues. Germline V gene lookup returns CDR1 MNHEY and CDR2 SMNVEV (reference sequence). Trimming shortened V by 5 bases and J by 0 bases, and 17 bases separated the two germline ends. The CDR3 nucleotides read TGTGCCAGCAGTCCTCTCCCGGGGCATAATAGCAATCAGCCCCAGCATTTT. Translating it yields CASSPLPGHNSNQPQHF.

The rearrangement joins TRBV7-6 to TRBJ2-6; D unresolved. CDR3 size: 13 residues. Germline CDR1 is SGHVS and CDR2 is FNYEAQ. V was clipped by 5 bases and J by 6 bases, with 8 bases between them. The CDR3 loop is CASSPEEANVLTF. The CDR3 coding sequence is TGTGCCAGCAGCCCTGAGGAGGCCAACGTCCTGACTTTC. Looking up the rest from reference TRBV7-6 and TRBJ2-6 gives the full variable domain: GAGVSQSPRYKVTKRGQDVALRCDPISGHVSLYWYRQALGQGPEFLTYFNYEAQQDKSGLPNDRFSAERPEGSISTLTIQRTEQRDSAMYRCASSPEEANVLTFGAGSRLTVL.

The chain joins TRBV7-6 to TRBJ1-3; D ambiguous. The germline CDR1 and CDR2 sequences are SGHVS and FNYEAQ. The CDR3 contains 15 residues. V lost 0 bases and J 3 bases, leaving 9 bases between the germline ends. Here the CDR3 DNA reads TGTGCCAGCAGCTTAGCGGCTGGCCTTGGAAACACCATATATTTT. Protein: CASSLAAGLGNTIYF.

This clone was observed a few times. The chain links TRBV30 to TRBJ1-1, with D tentatively TRBD1 (6 bases). Germline V CDR1 and CDR2: GTSNPN, SVGIG (reference sequence). V gave up 3 bases and J gave up 7 bases, with 18 bases separating them. The CDR3 length is 14 residues. In nucleotides, the CDR3 is TGTGCCTGGAGGGTACCCGGGACATTCATTGAAGCTTTCTTT. It specifies CAWRVPGTFIEAFF.

This clone has just a few counts. The J gene is TRBJ1-6, the V gene TRBV2; the D gene is possibly TRBD1 (6 bases). Germline V gene sequence: CDR1 SNHLY, CDR2 FYNNEI. V lost 6 bases and J lost 13, with 22 bases in between. The CDR3 contains 15 residues. Written as DNA, the CDR3 is TGTGCCAGCAGAAACACCGGGACCCTAAGGGGGCCCCTCCACTTT. Protein: CASRNTGTLRGPLHF.

The chain is built from TRBV5-4 and TRBJ1-5; D unclear. Per the germline V gene, CDR1 is SGHNT and CDR2 is YYREEE (reference sequence). The ends were cut back, 0 bases at V and 3 bases at J, with 1 base in the middle. The CDR3 length is 12 residues. The CDR3 bases are TGTGCCAGCAGCTTGGACAATCAGCCCCAGCATTTT. Residues: CASSLDNQPQHF.

The chain recombines TRBV27 with TRBJ1-5; 10 bases are a match to TRBD1. Trimming cost V 4 bases and J 2 bases; bases outside gene matches: 20. Germline CDR1 and CDR2: MNHEY and SMNVEV (reference sequence). This CDR3 has 21 amino acids. The CDR3 nucleotides read TGTGCCAGCAGTTGGGTACGGACAGGGGGTTTTGTTGATTGGGGCAATCAGCCCCAGCATTTT. Translation: CASSWVRTGGFVDWGNQPQHF.

V gene TRBV10-3 combines with J gene TRBJ1-4; 7 nucleotides agree with TRBD1. The germline V gene has CDR1 ENHRY and CDR2 SYGVKD. The trim removed 0 bases at V and 4 bases at J, leaving 2 bases unmatched. The CDR3 sequence is 15 residues long. The CDR3 coding sequence is TGTGCCATCAGTGAGTCGAGGGGGCTTAATGAAAAACTGTTTTTT. Translating it yields CAISESRGLNEKLFF.

The V call is TRBV11-2, the J call TRBJ1-4; D call uncertain. V lost 0 bases, J lost 9 bases, and 11 bases lay in between. The CDR3 loop spans 14 amino acids. Germline V CDR1 and CDR2: SGHAT, FQNNGV. The CDR3 bases are TGTGCCAGCAGCTTAGATCCCGGAGCTAAAAAACTGTTTTTT. Protein product: CASSLDPGAKKLFF.

V and J are TRBV2 and TRBJ1-5; 9 bases agree with TRBD1. The CDR3 is 15 amino acids. V shed 4 bases, J shed 7 bases, and the junction held 8 bases outside the gene matches. The V gene's germline CDR1 is SNHLY and CDR2 FYNNEI. The CDR3 reads CASSVGQGIGQPQHF. CDR3 DNA sequence: TGTGCCAGCAGTGTAGGACAGGGGATCGGGCAGCCCCAGCATTTT.

Turning to this clone: The sample has other DNA sequences that encode this CDR3 too. The rearrangement uses TRBV30 and TRBJ2-5; no clear D gene. This CDR3 is 13 amino acids long. CDR1 and CDR2 from the germline V gene are GTSNPN and SVGIG (reference sequence). V shed 1 base and J shed 1 base, with 7 bases lying between them. CDR3 region: CAWSGGIQETQYF. DNA for the CDR3: TGTGCCTGGAGTGGAGGCATCCAAGAGACCCAGTACTTC.

J is TRBJ1-5 and V is TRBV19; 9 bases align to TRBD1. This CDR3 has 15 residues. Germline V CDR1 and CDR2: LNHDA, SQIVND (reference sequence). J lost 4 bases, V lost 5 bases, and 6 bases had no gene match. The CDR3 bases are TGTGCCAGTAGTTGGCTCGGGACAGGGAATCAGCCCCAGCATTTT. Its protein is CASSWLGTGNQPQHF. Full variable domain (missing parts from reference TRBV19 and TRBJ1-5): DGGITQSPKYLFRKEGQNVTLSCEQNLNHDAMYWYRQDPGQGLRLIYYSQIVNDFQKGDIAEGYSVSREKKESFPLTVTSAQKNPTAFYLCASSWLGTGNQPQHFGDGTRLSIL.

This clone occurred once. The chain couples TRBV10-3 to TRBJ2-5; D not resolved. V was shortened by 1 base and J by 1 base, with 7 bases between the two germline ends. Germline CDR1 is ENHRY and CDR2 is SYGVKD. This CDR3 is built from 14 residues. In nucleotides, the CDR3 is TGTGCCATCAGTGAGTTAGGCAGCCAAGAGACCCAGTACTTC. Translation gives CAISELGSQETQYF.

The chain uses TRBV5-1 and TRBJ1-2, with unresolved D. CDR1 and CDR2 (germline): SGHRS, YFSETQ. The CDR3 spans 13 residues. Trimming took 3 bases from V and 2 from J, leaving 8 bases between them. CDR3 region: CASSWVSNYGYTF. The CDR3 coding sequence is TGCGCCAGCAGCTGGGTATCGAACTATGGCTACACCTTC.

This clone appeared a single time. Other DNA sequences in the sample encode the same CDR3. This rearrangement joins TRBV19 to TRBJ2-1; the D gene is possibly TRBD2 (5 bases). This CDR3 comprises 14 residues. Trimming took 5 bases from V and 4 from J, leaving 12 bases between them. The V gene's germline CDR1 is LNHDA and CDR2 SQIVND (reference sequence). The CDR3: CASSQGSSYNEQFF. The CDR3 bases are TGTGCCAGTAGTCAAGGGAGTTCGTACAATGAGCAGTTCTTC.

The V call is TRBV5-6, the J call TRBJ2-2; 8 bases are shared with TRBD2. Germline trimming cut 1 base from V and 4 bases from J; bases unmatched to any gene: 0. The CDR3 is 14 residues long. Germline CDR1 and CDR2: SGHDT and YYEEEE. This chain's CDR3 is CASSLRGGTGELFF. The CDR3 nucleotides are TGTGCCAGCAGCTTGCGGGGGGGCACCGGGGAGCTGTTTTTT.

The rearrangement uses TRBV6-6 and TRBJ1-1; TRBD1 agrees at 7 bases. CDR1 is MNHNY, CDR2 SVGAGI, per germline (reference sequence). CDR3 length equals 14 residues. J gave up 6 bases and V 3 bases, and 7 bases lay outside the gene matches. The CDR3 is CASSYSPGGAEAFF. The CDR3 DNA follows: TGTGCCAGCAGTTATTCCCCAGGGGGGGCTGAAGCTTTCTTT.

The V call is TRBV6-6, the J call TRBJ2-1, with TRBD2 matching 8 bases. The germline CDR1 and CDR2 sequences are MNHNY and SVGAGI (reference sequence). The CDR3 extends over 16 amino acids. With 1 base clipped from V and 5 bases from J, the junction kept 7 bases outside the gene matches. CDR3 nucleotides: TGTGCCAGCAGTTACTTATTGACTAGCGTAGACAATGAGCAGTTCTTC. The encoded protein is CASSYLLTSVDNEQFF.